This TCR beta chain was documented in a study of CD8 T cells in Susac syndrome. Stable or active relapsing-remitting multiple sclerosis, untreated and meeting revised McDonald criteria, defined the controls. V shed 5 bases and J 8 bases; nucleotides not matched to a gene: 6. Germline CDR1 MNHEY, CDR2 SMNVEV (reference sequence). This CDR3 region has 13 residues. Reverse transcription of 0.5 to 1 ug RNA was performed with random hexamers. The TCR beta CDR3 was amplified by immunoSEQ multiplex PCR across 54 Vbeta, 13 Jbeta. TCRdb used MiXCR to reprocess the immunoSEQ multiplex PCR reads, holding one entry per CDR3 protein. The table shows over 150,000 distinct CDR3 sequences, with approximately 93% occurring only once.

The V gene is TRBV27, the J gene TRBJ1-2, with 9 nucleotides matching TRBD1. This TCR derives from a human donor with multiple sclerosis. What was sequenced was CD4+ T cells from PBMCs. This chain's CDR3 is CASSPMDRGGYTF. DNA of the CDR3: TGTGCCAGCAGTCCAATGGACAGGGGCGGCTACACCTTC.